This TCR beta chain was sequenced during a study of type 1 regulatory T cells. The overall study: T-allo10 is a Tr1-enriched, alloantigen-specific CD4 T cell product made in vitro.

The V end lost 3 bases, the J end lost 8 bases, and 13 bases lay between the germline ends. Germline-derived CDR1 and CDR2 are SGHTA and FQGTGA. The CDR3 contains 13 residues. On this clonotype: The target antigen is unknown.

Findings and caveats of the study: Type 1 regulatory T cells had a more restricted TCR repertoire than non-type 1 regulatory T cells.

Each CDR3 protein is one row after TCRdb ran MiXCR on the reads. The sample contains 35,000 to 50,000 distinct CDR3 sequences, less than 15% of which appear only once. Material: cultured non-Tr1 T cells, either the whole culture or a sorted T cell fraction (not recorded which). The receptor's source is a human donor in good health. The J gene is TRBJ1-1, the V gene TRBV7-3, with a possible D match to TRBD1 (6 bases). The CDR3 DNA follows: TGTGCCAGCAGCTTCCAAGGCGGGACAGAAGCTTTCTTT. It is translated as CASSFQGGTEAFF.